One and the same sample provided the 18 T cell receptor beta chains below, sequenced in a study of blood T cell repertoires in COVID-19. Sequenced by immunoSEQ multiplex PCR; TCRdb stores in-frame clones only, minus some. This sample has approximately 330,000 clones, with approximately 86% found just once. Material for sequencing was PBMCs or T cells enriched from blood (not recorded which). These TCRs come from a woman between 40 and 50 years old with acute COVID-19.

The J gene is TRBJ1-5, the V gene TRBV4-1; the D is unclear. The germline V gene has CDR1 MGHRA and CDR2 YSYEKL. The CDR3 spans 16 residues. V lost 1 base, J lost 6 bases, and 16 bases lay in between. CDR3 amino acids: CASSQVVSWARQPQHF. The CDR3 coding sequence is TGCGCCAGCAGCCAAGTCGTGTCCTGGGCGCGTCAGCCCCAGCATTTT.

In the case of this clone: Other DNA sequences within the sample encode an identical CDR3. The genes are TRBV3-1 (or the pseudogene TRBV3-2) and TRBJ1-6, with 10 bases matching TRBD1. The V and J ends lost 4 bases and 7 bases, in that order; junction bases with no gene match: 13. The CDR3 is 18 residues long. Germline V gene sequence: CDR1 LGHDT, CDR2 YNNKEL (reference sequence). CDR3 nucleotide sequence: TGTGCCAGCAGCCCCTTGACGACAGGGGGCTTGAGGAATTCACCCCTCCACTTT. Translating it yields CASSPLTTGGLRNSPLHF.

The chain carries TRBV12-2 and TRBJ2-5; the table's D gene call, TRBD2, was not cross checked with the DNA. TRBV12-2 is described as a pseudogene. The CDR3 spans 15 residues. The CDR3 spells CASRITGGAPETQYF. The CDR3 bases are TGTGCAAGTCGCATCACGGGGGGGGCCCCAGAGACCCAGTACTTC.

The V call is TRBV4-1, the J call TRBJ1-4; 9 positions agree with TRBD1. The CDR3 is 17 amino acids. The ends lost 4 bases at V and 6 bases at J; junction bases unmatched: 12. CDR1 MGHRA and CDR2 YSYEKL come from the germline V gene. The CDR3 region has the DNA TGCGCCAGCAGCCCTCAAGGGTCCGGGACAGGGTATGAAAAACTGTTTTTT. As protein: CASSPQGSGTGYEKLFF.

The chain recombines TRBV27 with TRBJ1-6; the D gene is possibly TRBD1 (6 bases). V lost 5 bases to trimming and J lost 4 bases, with 12 bases between them. Germline CDR1 MNHEY, CDR2 SMNVEV (reference sequence). CDR3 length: 15 amino acids. The CDR3 region has the DNA TGTGCCAGCAGTCCGTCGGACAGATATAATTCACCCCTCCACTTT. The encoded protein is CASSPSDRYNSPLHF.

This chain joins TRBV15 and TRBJ2-3; TRBD1 might be the D (6 bases). The CDR3 is 15 amino acids. Germline V gives CDR1 LNHNV, CDR2 YYDKDF (reference sequence). The ends were cut back, 4 bases at V and 2 bases at J, with 13 bases in the middle. The CDR3 is CATSTPTGTTDTQYF. The DNA for the CDR3 is TGTGCCACCAGCACGCCGACAGGAACCACAGATACGCAGTATTTT. The entire variable domain, with the rest obtained from reference TRBV15 and TRBJ2-3, is as follows: DAMVIQNPRYQVTQFGKPVTLSCSQTLNHNVMYWYQQKSSQAPKLLFHYYDKDFNNEADTPDNFQSRRPNTSFCFLDIRSPGLGDTAMYLCATSTPTGTTDTQYFGPGTRLTVL.

This rearrangement joins TRBV7-2 to TRBJ1-2, with TRBD1 as a possible D gene (6 bases). The germline V gene encodes CDR1 SGHTA and CDR2 FQGNSA. V was clipped by 5 bases and J by 4 bases, with 11 bases between them. This CDR3 comprises 13 residues. Written as DNA, the CDR3 is TGTGCCAGCAGCCAGCAGGGGTCCTATGGCTACACCTTC. This encodes CASSQQGSYGYTF.

This clone was detected a few times. The chain couples TRBV12-3 or TRBV12-4 to TRBJ1-6; D is unclear. V lost 2 bases and J 13 bases, leaving 12 bases between the germline ends. This CDR3 contains 13 residues. The DNA of the CDR3 is TGTGCCAGCAGTTTACACGGACTAGAGCCCCTCCACTTT. The encoded protein is CASSLHGLEPLHF.

The chain is built from TRBV19 and TRBJ1-2; TRBD1 matches 7 bases. The CDR3 totals 15 residues. V lost 3 bases to trimming and J lost 8 bases; unmatched junction nucleotides: 12. Germline CDR1 is LNHDA and CDR2 is SQIVND (reference sequence). This CDR3 reads CASSIPGQMIGGYTF. The DNA for the CDR3 is TGTGCCAGTAGTATTCCGGGACAGATGATCGGGGGCTACACCTTC.

This clone was picked up one time. The rearrangement links TRBV6-5 to TRBJ1-4, with unresolved D. This CDR3 comprises 15 residues. Germline V gene sequence: CDR1 MNHEY, CDR2 SVGAGI. V shed 7 bases and J shed 5 bases, with 17 bases lying between them. The CDR3 region is CASTEAYSLNEKLFF. The CDR3, as DNA: TGTGCCAGCACGGAGGCCTATTCTTTGAATGAAAAACTGTTTTTT.

The rearrangement uses TRBV5-4 and TRBJ1-6, with 9 positions matching TRBD1. The J segment lost 0 bases and the V segment lost 4 bases, leaving 5 bases of the junction unmatched. Germline V gene data show CDR1 as SGHNT and CDR2 as YYREEE (reference sequence). There are 17 residues in the CDR3. The CDR3 DNA is TGTGCCAGCAGCAACGGGGACAGGGCCTCCTATAATTCACCCCTCCACTTT. Residues: CASSNGDRASYNSPLHF. Filled out from reference TRBV5-4 and TRBJ1-6, the complete variable domain reads ETGVTQSPTHLIKTRGQQVTLRCSSQSGHNTVSWYQQALGQGPQFIFQYYREEENGRGNFPPRFSGLQFPNYSSELNVNALELDDSALYLCASSNGDRASYNSPLHFGNGTRLTVT.

This clone has just a few counts. The rearrangement uses TRBV2 and TRBJ1-1; D not resolved. The germline gives CDR1 SNHLY, CDR2 FYNNEI. Trimming shortened V by 7 bases and J by 2 bases, and 8 bases separated the two germline ends. This CDR3 has 12 residues. CDR3 amino acids: CASMRYNTEAFF. In nucleotides, the CDR3 is TGTGCCAGCATGAGGTACAACACTGAAGCTTTCTTT.

This chain connects TRBV5-4 to TRBJ2-7, with D possibly being TRBD2 (5 bases). Germline loops: CDR1 SGHNT, CDR2 YYREEE (reference sequence). Trimming left V 4 bases short and J 6 bases short, with 14 bases between. The CDR3 has 13 residues. The CDR3 DNA sequence: TGTGCCAGCAGCCATAACGTGGAGGTCGAGCAGTACTTC. It is translated as CASSHNVEVEQYF.

The V and J genes are TRBV29-1 and TRBJ2-2; D might be TRBD1 (5 bases). The CDR3 totals 13 residues. V was trimmed by 3 bases and J by 6 bases, leaving 11 bases between them. Germline CDR1 SQVTM, CDR2 ANQGSEA. CDR3 nucleotide sequence: TGCAGCGTTGACAGGGAAGTCGCCGGGGAGCTGTTTTTT. Protein: CSVDREVAGELFF.

The chain uses TRBV5-5 and TRBJ2-5; 8 bases are shared with TRBD2. Trimming removed 0 bases from V and 5 bases from J; junction bases left unmatched: 3. Germline values: CDR1 SGHKS, CDR2 YYEKEE (reference sequence). The CDR3 is 14 amino acids. The DNA of the CDR3 is TGTGCCAGCAGCTTGGACGGGGGGGACGAGACCCAGTACTTC. This sequence encodes CASSLDGGDETQYF.

This chain connects TRBV4-1 to TRBJ2-1; D possibly corresponds to TRBD2 (5 bases). The CDR3 runs to 16 residues. The germline gives CDR1 MGHRA, CDR2 YSYEKL. V was trimmed by 0 bases and J by 9 bases, leaving 18 bases between them. The CDR3 DNA follows: TGCGCCAGCAGCCAAGAAGACTACACCCCTTCGGGTGAGCAGTTCTTC. Translating gives CASSQEDYTPSGEQFF.

This chain joins TRBV15 and TRBJ2-3, with D possibly TRBD2 on 6 matching bases. V lost 1 base, J lost 1 base, and 9 bases lay in between. Germline values: CDR1 LNHNV, CDR2 YYDKDF (reference sequence). The length of the CDR3 is 15 residues. The chain's CDR3 is CATSRAGGGTDTQYF. The CDR3 nucleotides read TGTGCCACCAGCAGAGCGGGCGGGGGCACAGATACGCAGTATTTT.

The rearrangement links TRBV5-1 to TRBJ1-5, with D tentatively TRBD1 (5 bases). Germline-derived CDR1 and CDR2 are SGHRS and YFSETQ. V was clipped by 0 bases and J by 3 bases, with 10 bases between them. This CDR3 spans 15 amino acids. The CDR3 here is CASSLDADTNQPQHF. The CDR3 coding sequence is TGCGCCAGCAGCTTGGATGCGGACACCAATCAGCCCCAGCATTTT.